This TCR beta chain originates from a study of T cell responses to AZD1222 COVID-19 vaccine. Study-wide findings and caveats: Spike-specific TCR repertoires showed rising breadth and depth after two AZD1222 doses. It should be noted that donors were predominantly white British and more often female, and clonal diversity was possibly underestimated.

The CDR3 covers 17 residues. Germline trimming cut 2 bases from V and 1 base from J; bases unmatched to any gene: 7. The germline CDR1 and CDR2 sequences are LNHNV and YYDKDF (reference sequence). Generated by immunoSEQ multiplex PCR, the TCRdb table keeps only in-frame clones and is missing some. The top ten hold 0.95% to 1.5% of the sample, which has under 170,000 clones, 90% to 95% seen once. A note on this clone: What it binds is not known.

This TCR was recovered from an adult in good health. The starting material was peripheral blood, obtained on day 0 of AZD1222 vaccination. J is TRBJ2-2 and V is TRBV15, with TRBD1 matching 7 bases. DNA for the CDR3: TGTGCCACCAGCAGATCAGTTGGGACAGAGAACACCGGGGAGCTGTTTTTT. It translates to CATSRSVGTENTGELFF.